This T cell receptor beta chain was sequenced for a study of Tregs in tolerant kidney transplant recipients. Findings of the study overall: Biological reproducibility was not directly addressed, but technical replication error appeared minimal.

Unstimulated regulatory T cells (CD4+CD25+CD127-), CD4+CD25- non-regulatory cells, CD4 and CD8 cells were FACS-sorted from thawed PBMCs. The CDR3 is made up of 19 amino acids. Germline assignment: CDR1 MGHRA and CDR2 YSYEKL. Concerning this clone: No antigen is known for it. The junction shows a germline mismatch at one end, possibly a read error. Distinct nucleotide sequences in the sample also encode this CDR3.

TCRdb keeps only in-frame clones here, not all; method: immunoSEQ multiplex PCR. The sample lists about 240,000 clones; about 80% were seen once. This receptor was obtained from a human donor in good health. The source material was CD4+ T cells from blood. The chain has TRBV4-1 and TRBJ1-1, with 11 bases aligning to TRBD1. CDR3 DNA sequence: TGCGCCAGCACCCAATTCGGGACAGGGGGGGTCTTGGCGAACACTGAAGCTTTCTTT. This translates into CASTQFGTGGVLANTEAFF.